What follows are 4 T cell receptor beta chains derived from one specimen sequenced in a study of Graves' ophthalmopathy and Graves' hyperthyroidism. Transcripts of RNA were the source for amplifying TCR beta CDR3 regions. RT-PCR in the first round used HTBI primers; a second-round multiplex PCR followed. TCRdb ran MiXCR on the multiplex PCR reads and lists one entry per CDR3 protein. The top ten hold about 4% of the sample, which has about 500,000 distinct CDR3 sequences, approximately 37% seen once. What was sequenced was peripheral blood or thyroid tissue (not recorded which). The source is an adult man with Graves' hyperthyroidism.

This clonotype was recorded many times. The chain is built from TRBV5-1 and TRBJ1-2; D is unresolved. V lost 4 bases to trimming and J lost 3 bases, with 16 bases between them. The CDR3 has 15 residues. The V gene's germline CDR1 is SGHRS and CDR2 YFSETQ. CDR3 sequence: CASSPTWPEDYGYTF. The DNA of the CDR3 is TGCGCCAGCAGCCCTACTTGGCCGGAGGACTATGGCTACACCTTC.

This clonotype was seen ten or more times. CDR3 coding DNA: TGCAGCGTTGAAGGTCGGGCAGACGCTAACTATGGCTACACCTTC. It encodes CSVEGRADANYGYTF. The rearrangement joins TRBV29-1 to TRBJ1-2; D unclear. The CDR3 loop spans 15 amino acids. Germline lookup yields CDR1 SQVTM and CDR2 ANQGSEA. V dropped 1 base and J dropped 0 bases, with 12 bases sitting between them. Complete variable domain (other parts from reference TRBV29-1 and TRBJ1-2): SAVISQKPSRDICQRGTSLTIQCQVDSQVTMMFWYRQQPGQSLTLIATANQGSEATYESGFVIDKFPISRPNLTFSTLTVSNMSPEDSSIYLCSVEGRADANYGYTFGSGTRLTVV.

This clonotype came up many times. The CDR3 DNA is TGTGCCAGCAGCTTGGCGGGGAGGGTAGGTCAGCCCCAGCATTTT. This sequence encodes CASSLAGRVGQPQHF. This chain connects TRBV5-6 to TRBJ1-5; D not certain. V was clipped by 0 bases and J by 6 bases, with 13 bases between them. This CDR3 region has 15 residues. Germline V CDR1 and CDR2: SGHDT, YYEEEE.

CDR3 amino acids: CASSLPAGDSGANVLTF. DNA for the CDR3: TGCGCCAGCAGCTTGCCAGCGGGAGACTCTGGGGCCAACGTCCTGACTTTC. This sequence joins TRBV5-1 and TRBJ2-6; 8 positions agree with TRBD2. The length of the CDR3 is 17 residues. Germline V gene sequence: CDR1 SGHRS, CDR2 YFSETQ. V lost 1 base and J lost 0; bases outside the gene matches: 3.